This T cell receptor beta chain was documented in a study of monozygotic twins with inflammatory bowel disease. Worth noting for this clonotype: Its target is not known.

UMIs that included a 6-nucleotide sample barcode were added by template switching, which took place during cDNA synthesis. From the 5' RACE reads, TCRdb lists one entry per CDR3 protein and no DNA. The specimen's table records a few hundred thousand distinct CDR3 sequences. Study results and limitations: A lone strong IBD-associated signal or clonotype found no support. Lower sharing of clonotypes with other individuals was seen in IBD patients than in healthy twins. This was most marked in patients showing signs of disease activity. With inverse Simpson as the measure, TCRbeta diversity was lower in IBD patients than in healthy co-twins.

Germline V lookup: CDR1 SGHDT, CDR2 YYEEEE. The CDR3 has 11 amino acids. Material: blood. The TCR originated in a human donor with ulcerative colitis or Crohn's disease, or a healthy co-twin of an affected twin (not recorded which). The chain is built from TRBV5-6 and TRBJ1-1. The CDR3 loop reads CASSSYKEAFF.